Listed below are T cell receptor beta chains from one sample, sequenced in a study of regulatory T cells in long-lasting Graves disease. TCRdb ran MiXCR on the multiplex PCR reads and lists one entry per CDR3 protein. The repertoire has around 500,000 distinct CDR3 sequences, 12% of them found once; the top ten carry more than 8%. The sample was also linked to a second study, of T cells in Graves' hyperthyroidism and ophthalmopathy.

The sample consisted of peripheral blood mononuclear cells (PBMCs), taken at new diagnosis, from a patient treated with antithyroid drugs. The receptors here all came from a woman younger than 45 with Graves disease. CDR3s include the opening cysteine and the closing phenylalanine or tryptophan. Fields, in order: D gene, V gene, clone size, CDR3 length, J gene, CDR3 protein, CDR3 DNA. D genes are given only for firm matches. For some rows the clone size is stated as once, few or many, or as a class when expanded; others skip it.

D gene: TRBD2
V gene: TRBV20-1
clone size: many
CDR3 length: 18
J gene: TRBJ2-5
CDR3 protein: CSATGGHQREGPQETQYF
CDR3 DNA: TGCAGTGCCACGGGGGGTCACCAGCGGGAGGGCCCCCAAGAGACCCAGTACTTC

D gene: TRBD1
V gene: TRBV3-1
clone size: -
CDR3 length: 15
J gene: TRBJ2-7
CDR3 protein: CASSQDRGITYEQYF
CDR3 DNA: TGTGCCAGCAGCCAAGACAGGGGGATTACCTACGAGCAGTACTTC

D gene: -
V gene: TRBV6-2/TRBV6-3
clone size: many
CDR3 length: 15
J gene: TRBJ1-1
CDR3 protein: CASSYSTAGNTEAFF
CDR3 DNA: TGTGCCAGCAGTTACTCGACGGCTGGGAACACTGAAGCTTTCTTT

D gene: -
V gene: TRBV4-1
clone size: few
CDR3 length: 20
J gene: TRBJ1-2
CDR3 protein: CASSQLMRAASYRGDYGYTF
CDR3 DNA: TGCGCCAGCAGCCAGCTAATGAGGGCAGCTTCGTACCGGGGTGACTATGGCTACACCTTC

D gene: -
V gene: TRBV27
clone size: many
CDR3 length: 13
J gene: TRBJ1-6
CDR3 protein: CASKLSMRSPLHF
CDR3 DNA: TGTGCCAGCAAGTTGTCGATGAGGTCACCCCTCCACTTT

D gene: -
V gene: TRBV20-1
clone size: -
CDR3 length: 14
J gene: TRBJ1-1
CDR3 protein: CSARDWAGGTEAFF
CDR3 DNA: TGCAGTGCTAGAGATTGGGCGGGGGGCACTGAAGCTTTCTTT

D gene: -
V gene: TRBV24-1
clone size: many
CDR3 length: 16
J gene: TRBJ2-1
CDR3 protein: CATSDLDGNTYNEQFF
CDR3 DNA: TGTGCCACCAGTGATTTGGACGGGAACACCTACAATGAGCAGTTCTTC

D gene: TRBD1
V gene: TRBV7-9
clone size: few
CDR3 length: 16
J gene: TRBJ2-7
CDR3 protein: CASSPRGQGSSYEQYF
CDR3 DNA: TGTGCCAGCAGCCCGAGAGGACAGGGGAGCTCCTACGAGCAGTACTTC

D gene: TRBD1
V gene: TRBV18
clone size: many
CDR3 length: 14
J gene: TRBJ1-1
CDR3 protein: CASSLETGDTEAFF
CDR3 DNA: TGTGCCAGCAGCTTGGAGACAGGGGACACTGAAGCTTTCTTT

D gene: -
V gene: TRBV6-1
clone size: many
CDR3 length: 14
J gene: TRBJ1-1
CDR3 protein: CASIRSGEGTEAFF
CDR3 DNA: TGTGCCAGCATCCGGAGCGGCGAAGGCACTGAAGCTTTCTTT

D gene: -
V gene: TRBV7-9
clone size: many
CDR3 length: 14
J gene: TRBJ1-1
CDR3 protein: CASSLGIDNTEAFF
CDR3 DNA: TGTGCCAGCAGCTTAGGTATAGACAACACTGAAGCTTTCTTT

D gene: TRBD1
V gene: TRBV5-1
clone size: many
CDR3 length: 16
J gene: TRBJ2-3
CDR3 protein: CASSLGGQGNTDTQYF
CDR3 DNA: TGCGCCAGCAGCTTGGGGGGACAGGGGAACACAGATACGCAGTATTTT

D gene: TRBD2
V gene: TRBV2
clone size: many
CDR3 length: 14
J gene: TRBJ2-7
CDR3 protein: CASRERTSAYEQYF
CDR3 DNA: TGTGCCAGCAGGGAGAGGACTAGCGCCTACGAGCAGTACTTC

D gene: -
V gene: TRBV6-2/TRBV6-3
clone size: many
CDR3 length: 14
J gene: TRBJ2-3
CDR3 protein: CASSYLGRTDTQYF
CDR3 DNA: TGTGCCAGCAGTTACTTGGGACGCACAGATACGCAGTATTTT

D gene: TRBD2
V gene: TRBV3-1
clone size: many
CDR3 length: 16
J gene: TRBJ2-1
CDR3 protein: CASSQALGLASNEQFF
CDR3 DNA: TGTGCCAGCAGCCAAGCGCTGGGACTAGCAAGCAATGAGCAGTTCTTC

D gene: TRBD2
V gene: TRBV27
clone size: many
CDR3 length: 15
J gene: TRBJ2-7
CDR3 protein: CASSATSGISYEQYF
CDR3 DNA: TGTGCCAGCAGTGCGACTAGCGGGATTTCCTACGAGCAGTACTTC

D gene: -
V gene: TRBV7-2
clone size: many
CDR3 length: 18
J gene: TRBJ1-4
CDR3 protein: CASSLVLSLSGADEKLFF
CDR3 DNA: TGTGCCAGCAGCTTAGTGTTATCTTTGTCGGGGGCTGATGAAAAACTGTTTTTT

D gene: -
V gene: TRBV18
clone size: many
CDR3 length: 14
J gene: TRBJ2-7
CDR3 protein: CASSPTGTSTEQYF
CDR3 DNA: TGTGCCAGCTCACCAACCGGGACATCTACCGAGCAGTACTTC

D gene: TRBD1
V gene: TRBV29-1
clone size: many
CDR3 length: 14
J gene: TRBJ2-7
CDR3 protein: CSVEADRGTYEQYF
CDR3 DNA: TGCAGCGTTGAAGCGGACAGGGGTACCTACGAGCAGTACTTC

D gene: -
V gene: TRBV5-1
clone size: many
CDR3 length: 16
J gene: TRBJ2-1
CDR3 protein: CASSLGRLDSYNEQFF
CDR3 DNA: TGCGCCAGCAGCTTGGGCCGACTGGACTCCTACAATGAGCAGTTCTTC

D gene: TRBD2
V gene: TRBV11-3
clone size: many
CDR3 length: 17
J gene: TRBJ2-5
CDR3 protein: CASSGGLAGGLEETQYF
CDR3 DNA: TGTGCCAGCAGCGGGGGACTAGCGGGAGGTCTGGAAGAGACCCAGTACTTC

D gene: -
V gene: TRBV11-3
clone size: many
CDR3 length: 17
J gene: TRBJ2-7
CDR3 protein: CASSIRGGGGAGREQYF
CDR3 DNA: TGTGCCAGCAGCATCCGAGGTGGAGGGGGCGCCGGTCGCGAGCAGTACTTC